Listed below are T cell receptor beta chains from one sample, sequenced in a study of early T cells in non-severe SARS-CoV-2 infection. TCRdb called the 5' RACE reads again in MiXCR, with one record for every CDR3 protein. The profile shows more than 65,000 distinct CDR3 sequences, roughly 13% of them singletons. Material: whole blood. These receptors came from an adult who was a healthcare worker with PCR-confirmed SARS-CoV-2 infection or an uninfected control (not recorded which). The CDR3 runs from the conserved cysteine through the conserved F or W. Each record gives: J gene, V gene, clone size, D gene, CDR3 length, CDR3 DNA, CDR3 protein. D genes are given only for firm matches. Clone size, where shown, is once, few, many, or a class for clones that have expanded.

J: TRBJ2-3
V: TRBV20-1
size: few
D: TRBD1
length: 14
DNA: TGCAGTGCTACGGGACAGACAAGCACAGATACGCAGTATTTT
CDR3: CSATGQTSTDTQYF

J: TRBJ2-2
V: TRBV6-2/TRBV6-3
size: many
D: TRBD2
length: 15
DNA: TGTGCCAGCAGCCGGACTAGCGGGAGATCCGGGGAGCTGTTTTTT
CDR3: CASSRTSGRSGELFF

J: TRBJ2-7
V: TRBV3-1
size: .
D: TRBD2
length: 16
DNA: TGTGCCAGCAGCCAAGAGAGGGGACTAGGGCCCCACGAGCAGTACTTC
CDR3: CASSQERGLGPHEQYF

J: TRBJ1-5
V: TRBV12-3/TRBV12-4
size: few
D: .
length: 13
DNA: TGTGCCAGCAGCTCATTCGAGGGTCAGCCCCAGCATTTT
CDR3: CASSSFEGQPQHF

J: TRBJ1-2
V: TRBV4-3
size: many
D: TRBD1
length: 15
DNA: TGCGCCAGCAGCCAAGAGGGACAGCTTAACTATGGCTACACCTTC
CDR3: CASSQEGQLNYGYTF

J: TRBJ2-3
V: TRBV4-3
size: many
D: .
length: 18
DNA: TGCGCCAGCAGCCATCGAAATCGGACAGCCCCTCACACAGATACGCAGTATTTT
CDR3: CASSHRNRTAPHTDTQYF

J: TRBJ1-4
V: TRBV12-3/TRBV12-4
size: many
D: .
length: 14
DNA: TGTGCCAGCAGTTTACGGTCAACTAATGAAAAACTGTTTTTT
CDR3: CASSLRSTNEKLFF

J: TRBJ2-7
V: TRBV2
size: .
D: TRBD2
length: 15
DNA: TGTGCCAGCAGTGAAGGGACTAGCGGGGTCTACGAGCAGTACTTC
CDR3: CASSEGTSGVYEQYF

J: TRBJ2-7
V: TRBV28
size: many
D: TRBD2
length: 14
DNA: TGTGCCAGCAGTTTCTTAGCGGGAGATTACGAGCAGTACTTC
CDR3: CASSFLAGDYEQYF

J: TRBJ2-7
V: TRBV12-5
size: .
D: .
length: 13
DNA: TGTGCTAGTGGTTTCGGAGGCGCCTACGAGCAGTACTTC
CDR3: CASGFGGAYEQYF

J: TRBJ2-1
V: TRBV5-4
size: .
D: .
length: 15
DNA: TGTGCCAGCAGCTTGCAGGGCTTCAAAAACAATGAGCAGATCTTC
CDR3: CASSLQGFKNNEQIF

J: TRBJ1-1
V: TRBV5-6
size: many
D: .
length: 13
DNA: TGTGCCAGCAGCCCAACATGGAACACTGAAGCTTTCTTT
CDR3: CASSPTWNTEAFF

J: TRBJ1-2
V: TRBV19
size: many
D: TRBD1
length: 15
DNA: TGTGCCAGTAGTATTTGGGGGGACAGACTGCGGGGCTACACCTTC
CDR3: CASSIWGDRLRGYTF

J: TRBJ2-2
V: TRBV5-1
size: few
D: .
length: 13
DNA: TGCGCCAGCAGCTTGGCGCTTACCGGGGAGCTGTTTTTT
CDR3: CASSLALTGELFF

J: TRBJ1-2
V: TRBV9
size: few
D: TRBD1
length: 15
DNA: TGTGCCAGCAGCCCCCTCAGGGGGTTTAACTATGGCTACACCTTC
CDR3: CASSPLRGFNYGYTF

J: TRBJ2-7
V: TRBV6-2/TRBV6-3
size: .
D: .
length: 12
DNA: TGTGCCAGCAGCAAATCCGGCTACGAGCAGTACTTC
CDR3: CASSKSGYEQYF

J: TRBJ2-4
V: TRBV29-1
size: few
D: TRBD2
length: 16
DNA: TGCAGCGTTAGGACTAGCGGGAGTACGGCCAAAAACATTCAGTACTTC
CDR3: CSVRTSGSTAKNIQYF

J: TRBJ2-3
V: TRBV9
size: many
D: TRBD2
length: 16
DNA: TGTGCCAGCAGCGTAGGAAATAGCGGGGGTGCGAATACGCAGTATTTT
CDR3: CASSVGNSGGANTQYF

J: TRBJ1-1
V: TRBV27
size: .
D: .
length: 13
DNA: TGTGCCAGCATGCCAGGGTTGAACACTGAAGCTTTCTTT
CDR3: CASMPGLNTEAFF

J: TRBJ2-7
V: TRBV11-2
size: .
D: .
length: 16
DNA: TGTGCCAGCAGCCCCAGACCCCAGGGACTTAGGAACGAGCAGTACTTC
CDR3: CASSPRPQGLRNEQYF

J: TRBJ2-6
V: TRBV11-2
size: .
D: .
length: 17
DNA: TGTGCCAGCAGCGCGTGGGGGCTTAGCTCTGGGGCCAACGTCCTGACTTTC
CDR3: CASSAWGLSSGANVLTF

J: TRBJ2-2
V: TRBV7-6
size: few
D: .
length: 15
DNA: TGTGCCAGCAGCCCTACGGGCTCGAACACCGGGGAGCTGTTTTTT
CDR3: CASSPTGSNTGELFF

J: TRBJ2-5
V: TRBV28
size: few
D: .
length: 13
DNA: TGTGCCAGCGGGCCGCCCTTGGGGGAGACCCAGTACTTC
CDR3: CASGPPLGETQYF

J: TRBJ1-5
V: TRBV27
size: few
D: .
length: 12
DNA: TGTGCCAGCAAGAACCAGGGGCAGCCCCAGCATTTT
CDR3: CASKNQGQPQHF